This T cell receptor beta chain came from a study of T cell responses to AZD1222 COVID-19 vaccine (dated by TCRdb to the early 2020s). General notes on the study: TCR sequencing covered over 230 trial participants: 200 to 220 given two doses of AZD1222 and 26 given two doses of MenACWY control vaccine. Trial participants were enrolled into age subgroups of 18-55, 56-69 and 70-plus years, which contained approximately 150, 28 and 58 TCR-sequenced participants, respectively.

The time point label, as the study defines it: about 28 days (+/-7) after the second vaccine dose. Because spike-specific TCR depth and breadth did not differ between the two schedules, AZD1222 recipients who got a second dose at roughly 4 weeks were pooled with those who got a second dose at roughly 12 weeks. Samples from vaccinated people were obtained from the UK trials COV001 and COV002, which included a single-blind randomized controlled phase 2/3 trial of AZD1222 (ChAdOx1 nCoV-19) in healthy adults. For TCRbeta chain sequencing, PBMC samples were collected from trial participants at day 0 and at day 28 after the second dose. Turning to this clone: It has no known antigen specificity. The record has no base qualities; no much larger clone is one base away.

From the germline V gene, CDR1 is SGHRS and CDR2 is YFSETQ. V sheds 2 bases and J sheds 4 bases, leaving 12 bases between their ends. Spanning cysteine to phenylalanine, the CDR3 consists of 14 amino acids. Of all the DNA, just the CDR3 is kept, 42 bases in frame from base 1. The CDR3 regions of human TCRbeta chains were analyzed by immunosequencing. The authors' analysis ran thus. Repertoire TCRs were matched against a reference library of SARS-CoV-2-specific TCRs generated with the MIRA antigen-specificity platform. Breadth meant the fraction of unique TCRs that were SARS-CoV-2-associated, whereas depth meant the fraction of total T cells that were SARS-CoV-2-associated. Using the MIRA data, each spike-specific TCR was assigned both to the spike region to which the TCR was reactive and to a CD4 or CD8 class. Log10-transformed breadth and depth values were compared by one-way ANOVA with Sidak's multiple comparisons tests. What TCRdb holds here is the immuneACCESS table cut down to in-frame rearrangements. Part of the clones is not present; checked against another copy, under half of the missing clones reflect an unresolved V gene, and the others are unexplained. D and trimming come from the DNA, and the V and J calls and clone size come from that table. The sample table contains approximately 70,000 clones; only one count was recorded for 75% to 85% of them. In total, the top ten clones hold 11% to 15% of the sample.

What the work shows at the level of the full study, not this receptor alone: Conclusions about previously exposed vaccinees were limited because only a handful of AZD1222 recipients were SARS-CoV-2 seropositive at baseline. Because no samples from the day 14 peak response were available, repertoires could be characterized only after the peak T cell response. Reportedly, close to half of the unique spike-specific TCRs recognized epitopes lying outside the regions that are mutated in the B.1.351 and B.1.1.7 variants. After two AZD1222 doses, both the breadth and the depth of spike-specific TCRs were significantly higher than at day 0 and than in MenACWY recipients. Vaccine-associated CD4 TCRs spanned the whole spike protein, with dominant responses in regions 160-218 and 743-854. Participants were mostly white British, with more females than males. The authors suggested clonal diversity may have been underestimated. The 56-69-year group was small, and its depth increase did not reach significance, likely because of low power.

Sequences were derived from peripheral blood, sampled 28 days after the second AZD1222 dose. The receptor chain draws on TRBV5-1 and TRBJ2-5; tentative D gene TRBD1, with 6 bases matching. This TCR came from an adult who received the AZD1222 COVID-19 vaccine. The CDR3 corresponds to CASSFGRGIETQYF. At the DNA level, the sequence is TGCGCCAGCAGCTTCGGCAGGGGTATAGAGACCCAGTACTTC.